Presented here are 2 T cell receptor beta chains from one specimen sequenced in a study of cytomegalovirus exposure and HLA in healthy donors. The study ran its PCR with 60 Vbeta and 13 Jbeta primers. Sequencing was performed with immunoSEQ multiplex PCR; in TCRdb, only in-frame clones are kept and a portion is missing. The record lists about 210,000 clones, of which the ten most abundant hold around 0.95%. The sequenced material came from PBMCs. All receptors come from a woman aged 25 to 45 in good health and CMV-seropositive.

This chain uses TRBV7-2 with TRBJ1-3; maybe TRBD1 (6 bases). The V end was cut by 1 base, the J end by 0 bases, with 7 bases between. The CDR3 loop spans 15 amino acids. Germline CDR1 reads SGHTA; CDR2 reads FQGNSA. Here the CDR3 reads CASSLGTVSGNTIYF. The CDR3 coding sequence is TGTGCCAGCAGCTTAGGGACAGTCTCTGGAAACACCATATATTTT. Combining the CDR3 with reference TRBV7-2 and TRBJ1-3 gives the whole variable domain GAGVSQSPSNKVTEKGKDVELRCDPISGHTALYWYRQSLGQGLEFLIYFQGNSAPDKSGLPSDRFSAERTGGSVSTLTIQRTQQEDSAVYLCASSLGTVSGNTIYFGEGSWLTVV.

The chain carries TRBV7-6 and TRBJ2-7; 8 bases are shared with TRBD2. The junction had 2 bases not matched to a gene; V was cut back by 2 bases and J by 5 bases. Germline V CDR1 and CDR2: SGHVS, FNYEAQ. The CDR3 totals 13 residues. CDR3 amino acids: CASSLKAGDEQYF. For the CDR3, the DNA is TGTGCCAGCAGCTTAAAAGCGGGAGACGAGCAGTACTTC.